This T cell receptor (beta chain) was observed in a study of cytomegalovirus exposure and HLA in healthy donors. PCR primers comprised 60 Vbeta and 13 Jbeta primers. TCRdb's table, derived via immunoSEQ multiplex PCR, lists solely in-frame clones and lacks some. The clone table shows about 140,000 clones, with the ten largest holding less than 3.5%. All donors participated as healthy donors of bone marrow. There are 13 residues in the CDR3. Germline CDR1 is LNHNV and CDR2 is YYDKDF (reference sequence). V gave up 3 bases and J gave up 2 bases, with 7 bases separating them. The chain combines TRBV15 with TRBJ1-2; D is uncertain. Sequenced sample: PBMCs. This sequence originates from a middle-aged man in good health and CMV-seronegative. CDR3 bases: TGTGCCACCAGCAGGAATAGAAACTATGGCTACACCTTC. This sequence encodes CATSRNRNYGYTF.